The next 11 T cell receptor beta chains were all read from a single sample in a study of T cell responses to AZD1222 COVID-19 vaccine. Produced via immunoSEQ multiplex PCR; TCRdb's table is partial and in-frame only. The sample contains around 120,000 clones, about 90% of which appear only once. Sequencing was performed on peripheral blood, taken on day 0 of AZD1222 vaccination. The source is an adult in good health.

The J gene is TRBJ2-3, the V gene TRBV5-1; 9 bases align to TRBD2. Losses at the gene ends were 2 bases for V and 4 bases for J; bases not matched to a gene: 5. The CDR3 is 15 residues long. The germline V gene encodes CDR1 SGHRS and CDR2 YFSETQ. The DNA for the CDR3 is TGCGCCAGCAGCTTCCGGCTAGCGGGATCAGATACGCAGTATTTT. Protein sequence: CASSFRLAGSDTQYF.

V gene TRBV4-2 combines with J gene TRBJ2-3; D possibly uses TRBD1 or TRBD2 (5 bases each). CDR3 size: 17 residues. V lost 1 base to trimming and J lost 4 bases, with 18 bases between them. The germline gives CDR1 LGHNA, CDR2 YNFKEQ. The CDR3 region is CASSQVAGTRSPDTQYF. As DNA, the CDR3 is TGTGCCAGCAGCCAAGTCGCCGGGACCAGGAGCCCAGATACGCAGTATTTT.

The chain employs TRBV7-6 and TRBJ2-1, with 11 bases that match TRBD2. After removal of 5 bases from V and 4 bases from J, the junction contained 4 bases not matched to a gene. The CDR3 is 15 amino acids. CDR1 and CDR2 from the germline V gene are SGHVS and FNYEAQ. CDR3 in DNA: TGTGCCAGCAGCCTACTAGCGGGGGCTTACAATGAGCAGTTCTTC. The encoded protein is CASSLLAGAYNEQFF. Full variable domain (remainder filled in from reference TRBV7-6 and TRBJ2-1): GAGVSQSPRYKVTKRGQDVALRCDPISGHVSLYWYRQALGQGPEFLTYFNYEAQQDKSGLPNDRFSAERPEGSISTLTIQRTEQRDSAMYRCASSLLAGAYNEQFFGPGTRLTVL.

The CDR3 DNA is TGTGCCAGCTCACCACTCGACAGGGCCGCAAAAGGTGGCTACACCTTC. It codes for CASSPLDRAAKGGYTF. The chain uses TRBV18 and TRBJ1-2, with 7 nucleotides matching TRBD1. This CDR3 comprises 16 residues. The trim removed 1 base at V and 7 bases at J, leaving 12 bases unmatched. The V gene's germline CDR1 is KGHSH and CDR2 LQKENI.

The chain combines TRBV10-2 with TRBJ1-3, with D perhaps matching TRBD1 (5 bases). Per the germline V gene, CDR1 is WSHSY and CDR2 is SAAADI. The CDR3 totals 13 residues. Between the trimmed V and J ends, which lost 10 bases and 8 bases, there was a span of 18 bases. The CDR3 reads CATTSQGRDTIYF. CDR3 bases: TGCGCCACCACGTCTCAGGGTCGAGACACCATATATTTT.

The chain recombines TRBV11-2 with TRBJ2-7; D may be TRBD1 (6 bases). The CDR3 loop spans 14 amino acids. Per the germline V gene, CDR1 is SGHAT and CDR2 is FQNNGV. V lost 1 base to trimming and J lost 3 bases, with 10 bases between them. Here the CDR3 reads CASSLGTGFYEQYF. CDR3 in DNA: TGTGCCAGCAGCTTAGGTACAGGGTTCTACGAGCAGTACTTC.

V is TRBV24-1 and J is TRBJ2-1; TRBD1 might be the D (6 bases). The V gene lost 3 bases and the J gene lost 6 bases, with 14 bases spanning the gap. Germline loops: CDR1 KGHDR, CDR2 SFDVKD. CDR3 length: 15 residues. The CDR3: CATSDRTASGNEQFF. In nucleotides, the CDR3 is TGTGCCACCAGTGATAGGACAGCTAGTGGCAATGAGCAGTTCTTC.

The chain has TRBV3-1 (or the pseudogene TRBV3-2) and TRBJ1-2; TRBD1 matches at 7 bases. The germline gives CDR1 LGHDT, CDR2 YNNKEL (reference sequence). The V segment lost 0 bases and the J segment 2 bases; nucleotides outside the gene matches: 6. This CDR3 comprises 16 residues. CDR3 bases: TGTGCCAGCAGCCAAGATGCAGGGGGGTTCAACTATGGCTACACCTTC. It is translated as CASSQDAGGFNYGYTF.

CDR3 region: CASSFGRGNQPQHF. The CDR3 DNA follows: TGTGCCAGCAGTTTTGGCAGGGGCAATCAGCCCCAGCATTTT. The chain employs TRBV28 and TRBJ1-5; TRBD1 might be the D (5 bases). This CDR3 contains 14 residues. Germline V gives CDR1 MDHEN, CDR2 SYDVKM. Trimming took off 3 bases at V and 2 bases at J, with 8 bases between the two ends.

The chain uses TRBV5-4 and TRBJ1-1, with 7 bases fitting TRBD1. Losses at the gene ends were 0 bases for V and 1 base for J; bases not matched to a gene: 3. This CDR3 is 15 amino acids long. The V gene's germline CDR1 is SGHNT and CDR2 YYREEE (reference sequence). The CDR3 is CASSLDRGWNTEAFF. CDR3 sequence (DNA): TGTGCCAGCAGCTTGGACAGGGGATGGAACACTGAAGCTTTCTTT. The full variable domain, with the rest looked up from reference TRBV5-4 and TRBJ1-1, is ETGVTQSPTHLIKTRGQQVTLRCSSQSGHNTVSWYQQALGQGPQFIFQYYREEENGRGNFPPRFSGLQFPNYSSELNVNALELDDSALYLCASSLDRGWNTEAFFGQGTRLTVV.

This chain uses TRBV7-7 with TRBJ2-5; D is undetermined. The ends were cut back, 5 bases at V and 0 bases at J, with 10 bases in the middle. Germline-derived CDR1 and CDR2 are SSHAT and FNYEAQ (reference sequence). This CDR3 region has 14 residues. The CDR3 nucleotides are TGTGCCAGCAGCCCCGTCGAGAACCAAGAGACCCAGTACTTC. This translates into CASSPVENQETQYF.